Listed here is a single TCR beta chain. The antigen is not known. Generated by immunoSEQ multiplex PCR, the TCRdb table keeps only in-frame clones and is missing some. The table has 25,000 to 40,000 clones, around 90% seen once. This sample is part of a study of stem cell transplantation in POMP-related autoinflammatory disease. Overall study context: Defective thymoproteasomes were hypothesized to impair CD8+ T-cell positive selection. Before transplant, CD4+ T cells skewed naive and CD8+ proportions were low.

The germline V gene encodes CDR1 SEHNR and CDR2 FQNEAQ (reference sequence). The CDR3 is 12 residues long. V gave up 5 bases and J gave up 4 bases, with 6 bases separating them. Study-wide points: Across all analyzed T-cell subsets, patients with PRAID tended toward reduced diversity and increased clonality.

Here the sequenced sample was CD4+ T cells from PBMCs, taken before stem cell transplantation. The sequence derives from a human donor with POMP-related autoinflammation and immune dysregulation (PRAID). V usage is TRBV7-9 and J usage is TRBJ1-5, with D hard to call. CDR3 sequence reads: CASSRLNQPQHF. The CDR3 DNA reads TGTGCCAGCAGCCGGCTTAATCAGCCCCAGCATTTT.